A single T cell receptor (beta chain) is shown here with its context. This may be a read error: a much more frequent sequence differs by one nucleotide. The sample originates from a study of tumor-infiltrating lymphocytes in primary liver carcinoma. Co-extracting RNA and DNA was done with about 17-31 mg of unsorted bulk tissue as input. Starting material of 450 to 550 ng total RNA yielded TCR beta cDNA via a constant-region primer. Researchers made the TCR beta libraries by running three nested multiplex PCR rounds with slightly modified ARM-PCR. A C-beta reverse primer was combined with TRBV1-TRBV30 forward primers in the first two PCR rounds, and each round had ten to eleven cycles. TCRdb independently ran MiXCR on the multiplex PCR reads; one entry per CDR3 protein. Seen here are 100,000 to 150,000 distinct CDR3 sequences, around 64% observed once, and the top ten hold about 8%. The CDR3 is made up of 13 amino acids. Germline V gives CDR1 WSHSY, CDR2 SAAADI.

The chain uses TRBV10-2 and TRBJ1-2; 7 bases agree with TRBD1. The sequence was collected from a woman in her sixties with primary liver carcinoma and hepatitis B virus infection. Sequenced material: liver tumor tissue from sampling region 3. This sample's subset: tumor region T3, left-lateral pole. The CDR3 DNA follows: TGCGCCAGCAACCCGACAGGGTTCTATGGCTTCACCTTC. Translated: CASNPTGFYGFTF.